The T cell receptor (beta chain) described here comes from a study of shared clonotypes between healthy human individuals. Study-wide context: CD4 naive cells filled three plates per donor, CD4 memory three, CD8 naive two and CD8 memory one. Study-wide results and limits: Researchers sampled only blood; tissue repertoires likely differ.

This clone was counted once. Its antigen is undetermined. Germline V CDR1 and CDR2: MNHEY, SVGAGI. V was trimmed by 2 bases and J by 4 bases, leaving 12 bases between them. The CDR3 length is 15 residues. This table comes from immunoSEQ multiplex PCR, and its TCRdb copy is limited to in-frame clones, with some not included. Of roughly 1,800,000 clones in the sample, approximately 95% are singletons; the top ten hold approximately 1%. The naive CD8 population came from CD45RO-negative cells selected for CCR7, without terminally differentiated effector memory CD45RA+ cells. The genes are TRBV6-5 and TRBJ2-1, with D possibly matching TRBD2 (5 bases). The sequence derives from a man aged 18 to 30 in good health. Sequenced input: naive CD8+ T cells sorted from blood. The CDR3 spells CASSYTGESYNEQFF. As DNA, the CDR3 is TGTGCCAGCAGTTACACTGGGGAGTCATACAATGAGCAGTTCTTC.